The 30 T cell receptor beta chains presented below share a single source sample, sequenced in a study of CD8+ T cells in alopecia areata. Reverse transcribed after extraction, RNA yielded cDNA as the sequencing template. The protocol was immunoSEQ multiplex PCR, while the TCRdb copy is restricted to in-frame clones and leaves out a portion. The table has some 170,000 clones, 53% seen once; the top ten hold 11%. Treatment denoted: oral pan-JAK inhibitor, 5-10 mg twice daily. Sequenced here: CD8+ T cells sorted from blood, sampled at week 24, from a patient treated with tofacitinib. All receptors come from a human donor with alopecia areata.

The V gene is TRBV6-5, the J gene TRBJ1-2; D is ambiguous. The CDR3 runs 15 residues. Germline V gene lookup returns CDR1 MNHEY and CDR2 SVGAGI. The ends were cut back, 0 bases at V and 4 bases at J, with 12 bases in the middle. The CDR3 region has the DNA TGTGCCAGCAGTTACTCGATAACGTTGGGCTATGGCTACACCTTC. It encodes CASSYSITLGYGYTF.

This clone occurred a few times. The rearrangement uses TRBV29-1 and TRBJ2-7, with 10 bases identical to TRBD1. Germline V gives CDR1 SQVTM, CDR2 ANQGSEA. J gave up 1 base and V 6 bases, and 3 bases lay outside the gene matches. This CDR3 has 13 amino acids. The CDR3 sequence: CSVGTGESYEQYF. For the CDR3, the DNA is TGCAGCGTGGGGACAGGGGAATCCTACGAGCAGTACTTC.

This clone has a handful of counts. The chain carries TRBV9 and TRBJ1-1; the D is unclear. The CDR3 totals 12 residues. Germline V gene data show CDR1 as SGDLS and CDR2 as YYNGEE. Trimming stripped 4 bases from V and 4 bases from J, with 8 bases between. The CDR3 sequence is CASSPLGTEAFF. Written as DNA, the CDR3 is TGTGCCAGCAGCCCCCTCGGCACTGAAGCTTTCTTT.

This clone was counted a few times. The genes are TRBV29-1 and TRBJ2-1; 10 positions match TRBD2. The CDR3 has 15 amino acids. Germline loops: CDR1 SQVTM, CDR2 ANQGSEA. V shed 3 bases, J shed 5 bases, and the junction held 7 bases outside the gene matches. CDR3 DNA sequence: TGCAGCGTTGAGGCTAGCGGGGGCCTAGACAATGAGCAGTTCTTC. It yields the protein CSVEASGGLDNEQFF.

This clone appeared a few times. This chain joins TRBV27 and TRBJ1-1; D remains unclear. In germline, CDR1 is MNHEY, CDR2 SMNVEV (reference sequence). The CDR3 totals 16 residues. V dropped 6 bases and J dropped 3 bases, with 20 bases sitting between them. CDR3 loop: CASSQREVKIDTEAFF. The CDR3 nucleotides read TGTGCCAGCAGCCAACGGGAGGTTAAAATCGACACTGAAGCTTTCTTT.

The V call is TRBV4-3, the J call TRBJ1-2, with unresolved D. Between the trimmed V and J ends, which lost 0 bases and 6 bases, there was a span of 20 bases. Germline V gives CDR1 LGHNA, CDR2 YSLEER. This CDR3 region has 17 residues. CDR3 region: CASSQDVYPGERNGYTF. In nucleotides, the CDR3 is TGCGCCAGCAGCCAAGATGTATACCCCGGGGAAAGGAATGGCTACACCTTC.

The V and J genes are TRBV5-7 and TRBJ1-3, with TRBD1 as a possible D gene (6 bases). TRBV5-7 is marked as an open reading frame, function uncertain. Deletions cut 2 bases from V and 3 bases from J, with 9 bases between. The CDR3 is made up of 14 amino acids. CDR3 in DNA: TGTGCCAGCAGCTTACAGGGTAGTGGAAACACCATATATTTT. Protein sequence: CASSLQGSGNTIYF.

The V and J genes are TRBV4-3 and TRBJ1-1; 7 positions agree with TRBD1. The CDR3 has 16 amino acids. Germline values: CDR1 LGHNA, CDR2 YSLEER. V lost 0 bases and J lost 3; bases outside the gene matches: 7. This CDR3 reads CASSQDHGRGYTEAFF. The CDR3 DNA sequence: TGCGCCAGCAGCCAAGATCACGGCAGGGGGTACACTGAAGCTTTCTTT.

V and J are TRBV4-3 and TRBJ1-1, with TRBD1 as a possible D gene (5 bases). Between the trimmed V and J ends, which lost 0 bases and 3 bases, there was a span of 11 bases. The CDR3 contains 15 residues. Germline-derived CDR1 and CDR2 are LGHNA and YSLEER. CDR3 nucleotides: TGCGCCAGCAGCCAAGATTTTTCAGGGTACACTGAAGCTTTCTTT. Its translation: CASSQDFSGYTEAFF.

This clone turned up a few times. Mismatch with germline at one junction end may stem from a read error. The chain combines TRBV29-1 with TRBJ2-2; D uncertain. CDR1 is SQVTM and CDR2 is ANQGSEA in the germline V gene. The CDR3 runs 12 residues. CDR3 bases: TGCAGCGTTGTTGCAGACACTGGGGAGCTGTTTTTT. It yields the protein CSVVADTGELFF.

Comment on this clone: This sample also contains other DNA sequences that code for the same CDR3. The chain is built from TRBV30 and TRBJ2-7; no definite D call. CDR1 and CDR2 (germline): GTSNPN, SVGIG (reference sequence). Trimming took off 0 bases at V and 6 bases at J, with 6 bases between the two ends. The CDR3 sequence is 11 residues long. CDR3 protein: CAWSVGREQYF. The CDR3 region has the DNA TGTGCCTGGAGTGTAGGGCGCGAGCAGTACTTC.

The rearrangement joins TRBV19 to TRBJ2-1; 7 bases agree with TRBD1. V lost 5 bases, J lost 7 bases, and 5 bases stayed unmatched. CDR3 length equals 13 residues. Germline values: CDR1 LNHDA, CDR2 SQIVND (reference sequence). CDR3 protein: CASSETGLNEQFF. CDR3 in DNA: TGTGCCAGTAGTGAGACAGGGTTGAATGAGCAGTTCTTC.

The chain combines TRBV13 with TRBJ2-7; 9 bases map to TRBD1. The CDR3 is 15 amino acids. Germline V gives CDR1 PRHDT, CDR2 FYEKMQ (reference sequence). The J segment lost 7 bases and the V segment lost 3 bases, leaving 10 bases of the junction unmatched. CDR3 loop: CASSLLGQGQLEQYF. CDR3 coding DNA: TGTGCCAGCAGCTTGTTGGGACAGGGACAATTGGAGCAGTACTTC.

This clone was recorded a few times. The V call is TRBV7-9, the J call TRBJ2-7; the match to TRBD1 covers 7 bases. The V gene's germline CDR1 is SEHNR and CDR2 FQNEAQ (reference sequence). V gave up 5 bases and J gave up 2 bases; unmatched junction bases: 6. CDR3 size: 14 residues. The CDR3 DNA follows: TGTGCCAGCAGCCTCTCGGACAGGCCCTACGAGCAGTACTTC. Translated: CASSLSDRPYEQYF.

This clone was observed a handful of times. The chain uses TRBV11-2 and TRBJ2-2, with 7 positions matching TRBD2. Germline values: CDR1 SGHAT, CDR2 FQNNGV. This CDR3 has 16 residues. Germline trimming cut 3 bases from V and 6 bases from J; bases unmatched to any gene: 10. CDR3 nucleotides: TGTGCCAGCAGCTTTTGGGGCGAAGGGAGGGCCGGGGAGCTGTTTTTT. Translating it yields CASSFWGEGRAGELFF.

This sequence joins TRBV29-1 and TRBJ1-1; a weak D match, TRBD1 (5 bases). This CDR3 spans 10 amino acids. CDR1 SQVTM and CDR2 ANQGSEA come from the germline V gene. V was pared by 3 bases and J by 8 bases, with 7 bases between. The CDR3 region is CSVDWGEAFF. CDR3 nucleotide sequence: TGCAGCGTTGATTGGGGGGAAGCTTTCTTT. The variable domain in full, completed from reference TRBV29-1 and TRBJ1-1, reads SAVISQKPSRDICQRGTSLTIQCQVDSQVTMMFWYRQQPGQSLTLIATANQGSEATYESGFVIDKFPISRPNLTFSTLTVSNMSPEDSSIYLCSVDWGEAFFGQGTRLTVV.

This sequence joins TRBV4-1 and TRBJ1-2; D gene uncertain. V lost 1 base and J 4 bases, leaving 10 bases between the germline ends. Germline V gene sequence: CDR1 MGHRA, CDR2 YSYEKL. The CDR3 spans 14 residues. The CDR3 coding sequence is TGCGCCAGCAGCCAAGGACACAGCCTCTATGGCTACACCTTC. As protein: CASSQGHSLYGYTF.

The chain uses TRBV27 and TRBJ2-3; D remains ambiguous. In germline, CDR1 is MNHEY, CDR2 SMNVEV (reference sequence). This CDR3 spans 14 amino acids. V lost 2 bases, J lost 2 bases, and 8 bases lay in between. The CDR3 here is CASSLGVPTDTQYF. The CDR3 DNA reads TGTGCCAGCAGTTTAGGGGTCCCCACAGATACGCAGTATTTT.

The chain uses TRBV25-1 and TRBJ1-2, with 8 positions matching TRBD1. Germline trimming cut 10 bases from V and 4 bases from J; bases unmatched to any gene: 8. The CDR3 has 13 residues. Germline V gives CDR1 MGHDK, CDR2 SYGVNS. In DNA form, the CDR3 reads TGTGCCACACCAGGACAGGGTGGCTATGGCTACACCTTC. Protein sequence: CATPGQGGYGYTF.

V gene TRBV29-1 combines with J gene TRBJ1-2, with D unresolved. The CDR3 extends over 11 amino acids. Deletions cut 3 bases from V and 4 bases from J, with 6 bases between. Germline V gene sequence: CDR1 SQVTM, CDR2 ANQGSEA. The CDR3 here is CSVDRGYGYTF. The CDR3 DNA reads TGCAGCGTTGATCGGGGCTATGGCTACACCTTC.

The chain is built from TRBV29-1 and TRBJ1-2; perhaps TRBD1 as D (6 bases). Germline CDR1 is SQVTM and CDR2 is ANQGSEA. The CDR3 is 14 residues long. Trimming took off 3 bases at V and 0 bases at J, with 11 bases between the two ends. The CDR3 sequence is CSVEPPGANYGYTF. The DNA for the CDR3 is TGCAGCGTTGAGCCCCCAGGGGCTAACTATGGCTACACCTTC.

This sequence joins TRBV30 and TRBJ2-3; no firm D call. The germline gives CDR1 GTSNPN, CDR2 SVGIG (reference sequence). The CDR3 has 11 amino acids. V gave up 4 bases and J gave up 13 bases, with 15 bases separating them. In DNA form, the CDR3 reads TGTGCCTGGACAGACACGGTCGAGGAGTATTTT. This encodes CAWTDTVEEYF. The full variable domain, its missing parts supplied by reference TRBV30 and TRBJ2-3, is SQTIHQWPATLVQPVGSPLSLECTVEGTSNPNLYWYRQAAGRGLQLLFYSVGIGQISSEVPQNLSASRPQDRQFILSSKKLLLSDSGFYLCAWTDTVEEYFGPGTRLTVL.

This clone has only one observation. The rearrangement uses TRBV7-2 and TRBJ2-3, with TRBD2 matching over 7 bases. The CDR3 sequence is 16 residues long. The V and J ends lost 2 bases and 2 bases, in that order; junction bases with no gene match: 7. CDR1 and CDR2 from the germline V gene are SGHTA and FQGNSA. CDR3 nucleotides: TGTGCCAGCAGCTTAAGGCGGGGGAGGACCACAGATACGCAGTATTTT. Translating gives CASSLRRGRTTDTQYF.

V and J are TRBV7-2 and TRBJ1-2; 7 nucleotides agree with TRBD1. The trim removed 7 bases at V and 7 bases at J, leaving 9 bases unmatched. The CDR3 sequence is 13 residues long. Germline V gives CDR1 SGHTA, CDR2 FQGNSA. CDR3 coding DNA: TGTGCCAGCACCCCAAGTACAGGGGTTGGCTACACCTTC. It yields the protein CASTPSTGVGYTF.

V and J are TRBV6-6 and TRBJ1-1; D possibly corresponds to TRBD1 (5 bases). V was cut by 6 bases and J by 5 bases, with 10 bases left in between. The germline V gene has CDR1 MNHNY and CDR2 SVGAGI (reference sequence). The CDR3 extends over 12 amino acids. The CDR3 DNA reads TGTGCCAGCAGCCCAGGGTTGACTGAAGCTTTCTTT. This translates into CASSPGLTEAFF.

In this sample, this clone turned up a few times. This chain connects TRBV7-3 to TRBJ2-6; D uncertain. The germline V gene has CDR1 SGHTA and CDR2 FQGTGA. Trimming removed 5 bases from V and 9 bases from J, with 20 bases in between. This CDR3 is 16 amino acids long. Here the CDR3 reads CASSPSQSLTFNVLTF. The CDR3 DNA follows: TGTGCCAGCAGCCCCAGCCAGTCCCTCACCTTCAACGTCCTGACTTTC.

The chain employs TRBV30 and TRBJ1-1; no firm D call. V was trimmed by 1 base and J by 5 bases, leaving 11 bases between them. From germline, CDR1 is GTSNPN and CDR2 SVGIG (reference sequence). This CDR3 has 13 amino acids. The CDR3 sequence is CAWSEGGRTEAFF. DNA of the CDR3: TGTGCCTGGAGTGAGGGAGGGAGAACTGAAGCTTTCTTT. Full variable domain (rest looked up from reference TRBV30 and TRBJ1-1): SQTIHQWPATLVQPVGSPLSLECTVEGTSNPNLYWYRQAAGRGLQLLFYSVGIGQISSEVPQNLSASRPQDRQFILSSKKLLLSDSGFYLCAWSEGGRTEAFFGQGTRLTVV.

In this sample, this clone turned up a few times. The J gene is TRBJ2-1, the V gene TRBV6-4; the match to TRBD1 covers 9 bases. Germline CDR1 MRHNA, CDR2 SNTAGT. The junction had 7 bases not matched to a gene; V was cut back by 1 base and J by 9 bases. The CDR3 is 15 amino acids. Here the CDR3 DNA reads TGTGCCAGCAGTGACTTTGGACAGGGGTTGGGTGAGCAGTTCTTC. Residues: CASSDFGQGLGEQFF.

The V and J genes are TRBV4-3 and TRBJ2-3, with TRBD1 matching 7 bases. J gave up 5 bases and V 4 bases, and 6 bases lay outside the gene matches. CDR1 LGHNA and CDR2 YSLEER come from the germline V gene. The CDR3 sequence is 14 residues long. The DNA of the CDR3 is TGCGCCAGCAGCCTGCGACAGGGCGAAGATACGCAGTATTTT. It encodes CASSLRQGEDTQYF.

Concerning this clone itself: Other DNA sequences within the sample encode an identical CDR3. The CDR3 protein is CSVEQGYEQYF. The CDR3 bases are TGCAGCGTCGAACAGGGGTACGAGCAGTACTTC. The rearrangement joins TRBV29-1 to TRBJ2-7; TRBD1 agrees at 7 bases. Germline CDR1 reads SQVTM; CDR2 reads ANQGSEA. Trimming at V came to 6 bases and at J to 4 bases, leaving 3 bases not matched to a gene. The CDR3 extends over 11 amino acids.